The 31 T cell receptor beta chains below were found in one sample sequenced in a study of shared clonotypes between healthy human individuals. Positively selected for CCR7, the CD45RO-negative cells used as naive CD8 cells excluded terminally differentiated effector memory CD45RA+ cells. TCRdb keeps only in-frame clones here, not all; method: immunoSEQ multiplex PCR. This sample has 700,000 to 950,000 clones, with roughly 96% found just once. Material: naive CD8+ T cells sorted from blood. The origin of the receptors is a man younger than 40 in good health.

J is TRBJ2-3 and V is TRBV6-1; TRBD2 might be the D (5 bases). V lost 4 bases to trimming and J lost 8 bases, with 16 bases between them. The CDR3 length is 14 residues. CDR1 is MNHNS and CDR2 is SASEGT in the germline V gene. In nucleotides, the CDR3 is TGTGCCAGCAGTGGGAGCGGAGCCCCTGGTACGCAGTATTTT. Its protein is CASSGSGAPGTQYF.

The V gene is TRBV28, the J gene TRBJ1-2, with D possibly matching TRBD1 (6 bases). Trimming pared 1 base from V and 4 bases from J, leaving 13 bases between. The length of the CDR3 is 15 residues. The germline gives CDR1 MDHEN, CDR2 SYDVKM. In DNA, the CDR3 is TGTGCCAGCAGTTTATACAGGGCTTGGAGCTATGGCTACACCTTC. This codes for CASSLYRAWSYGYTF.

Concerning this clone: The sample contains more than one DNA sequence encoding this CDR3. V is TRBV7-9 and J is TRBJ2-1; possible D gene TRBD2, 6 bases. The CDR3 loop spans 12 amino acids. Germline values: CDR1 SEHNR, CDR2 FQNEAQ (reference sequence). V was shortened by 5 bases and J by 7 bases, with 9 bases between the two germline ends. The CDR3 DNA sequence: TGTGCCAGCAGCCCCGCGGGGAATGAGCAGTTCTTC. Amino acids: CASSPAGNEQFF.

The chain carries TRBV5-5 and TRBJ2-7; 13 positions agree with TRBD2. Germline CDR1 reads SGHKS; CDR2 reads YYEKEE (reference sequence). The CDR3 covers 17 residues. After removal of 3 bases from V and 5 bases from J, the junction contained 11 bases not matched to a gene. DNA for the CDR3: TGTGCCAGCAGCTACGAAGGAACCGGGACTAGCGGGAACGAGCAGTACTTC. Translated, it gives CASSYEGTGTSGNEQYF.

The V and J genes are TRBV27 and TRBJ2-1, with TRBD1 matching 9 bases. CDR1 and CDR2 from the germline V gene are MNHEY and SMNVEV (reference sequence). V shed 3 bases, J shed 5 bases, and the junction held 8 bases outside the gene matches. CDR3 size: 16 residues. The CDR3, as DNA: TGTGCCAGCAGTTTCTTAGGACAGGGGAGGGACAATGAGCAGTTCTTC. Its protein product is CASSFLGQGRDNEQFF.

V and J are TRBV7-8 and TRBJ2-7; D is ambiguous. This CDR3 is built from 13 residues. Trimming cost V 1 base and J 4 bases, with 8 bases left between them. CDR1 is SGHVS and CDR2 is FQNEAQ in the germline V gene. The CDR3 sequence: CASSLEPFYEQYF. The DNA for the CDR3 is TGTGCCAGCAGCTTAGAGCCTTTTTACGAGCAGTACTTC.

V usage is TRBV2 and J usage is TRBJ1-4; D gene ambiguous. V lost 7 bases and J lost 0, with 12 bases in between. The CDR3 runs 15 residues. CDR1 is SNHLY and CDR2 is FYNNEI in the germline V gene. The CDR3 nucleotides are TGTGCCAGCACCGCAAGCATTGCAACTAATGAAAAACTGTTTTTT. It is translated as CASTASIATNEKLFF. Drawing the rest from reference TRBV2 and TRBJ1-4, the complete variable domain is EPEVTQTPSHQVTQMGQEVILRCVPISNHLYFYWYRQILGQKVEFLVSFYNNEISEKSEIFDDQFSVERPDGSNFTLKIRSTKLEDSAMYFCASTASIATNEKLFFGSGTQLSVL.

This sequence joins TRBV10-2 and TRBJ2-7, with 8 bases aligning to TRBD1. V dropped 4 bases and J dropped 3; count of bases not matched to a gene: 5. Germline assignment: CDR1 WSHSY and CDR2 SAAADI. The CDR3 covers 14 residues. The CDR3 DNA reads as TGCGCCAGCAGTGTCGGAGGGACAGGCTACGAGCAGTACTTC. It specifies CASSVGGTGYEQYF.

In this sample, this clone turned up once. This sequence joins TRBV5-1 and TRBJ2-1; D perhaps matches TRBD2 (5 bases). The CDR3 is 15 residues long. Between the trimmed V and J ends, which lost 2 bases and 0 bases, there was a span of 9 bases. Germline assignment: CDR1 SGHRS and CDR2 YFSETQ. The DNA for the CDR3 is TGCGCCAGCAGCTTTAGCGCCAGCTCCTACAATGAGCAGTTCTTC. Translated, it gives CASSFSASSYNEQFF.

The chain couples TRBV6-6 to TRBJ2-1; D ambiguous. The V end lost 0 bases, the J end lost 4 bases, and 10 bases lay between the germline ends. CDR3 length: 15 residues. Germline lookup yields CDR1 MNHNY and CDR2 SVGAGI (reference sequence). CDR3 residues: CASSYSQEGYNEQFF. The CDR3 bases are TGTGCCAGCAGTTACTCGCAGGAAGGTTACAATGAGCAGTTCTTC.

The chain carries TRBV10-3 and TRBJ2-5; 9 bases align to TRBD2. This CDR3 is 15 amino acids long. V was clipped by 6 bases and J by 1 base; unmatched bases: 6. From germline, CDR1 is ENHRY and CDR2 SYGVKD. The CDR3: CAISHPTSGQETQYF. The CDR3 nucleotides read TGTGCCATCAGCCACCCGACTAGCGGCCAAGAGACCCAGTACTTC.

The chain employs TRBV30 and TRBJ2-7; TRBD1 matches at 9 bases. This CDR3 has 16 amino acids. Germline CDR1 is GTSNPN and CDR2 is SVGIG (reference sequence). The V gene end was trimmed by 2 bases and the J gene end by 0 bases; junction bases not matched to a gene: 8. The CDR3 region has the DNA TGTGCCTGGAGTACAATCCGGGACAGGGCCTCCTACGAGCAGTACTTC. It yields the protein CAWSTIRDRASYEQYF.

Points on this clone: The sample holds other DNA sequences that translate to the same CDR3. The J gene is TRBJ2-3, the V gene TRBV9; 8 bases align to TRBD1. Trimming at V came to 4 bases and at J to 4 bases, leaving 5 bases not matched to a gene. The CDR3 is 14 residues long. The germline V gene encodes CDR1 SGDLS and CDR2 YYNGEE. The CDR3 DNA follows: TGTGCCAGCAGCTCTCGGACAGGGCCAGATACGCAGTATTTT. This translates into CASSSRTGPDTQYF.

The chain combines TRBV7-9 with TRBJ2-1; possibly TRBD2 for D (6 bases). This CDR3 is 17 amino acids long. From germline, CDR1 is SEHNR and CDR2 FQNEAQ (reference sequence). Trimming shortened V by 3 bases and J by 3 bases, and 18 bases separated the two germline ends. In DNA, the CDR3 is TGTGCCAGCAGCTTTCCCCCCCGGGACTTCAGCTACAATGAGCAGTTCTTC. Protein product: CASSFPPRDFSYNEQFF.

This sequence joins TRBV4-1 and TRBJ1-4, with 8 bases lining up with TRBD1. Germline assignment: CDR1 MGHRA and CDR2 YSYEKL. Trimming took 1 base from V and 6 from J; bases not matched to a gene: 13. The CDR3 consists of 18 residues. The CDR3 nucleotides are TGCGCCAGCAGCCAAGGTTGGACAGGGCTGGCCTTGGATGAAAAACTGTTTTTT. Translating it yields CASSQGWTGLALDEKLFF.

CDR3 in DNA: TGCGCCAGCAGCTTGGTCGACAATGAGCAGTTCTTC. Translated, it gives CASSLVDNEQFF. J is TRBJ2-1 and V is TRBV5-1, with D hard to call. Germline V lookup: CDR1 SGHRS, CDR2 YFSETQ. The V end lost 0 bases, the J end lost 5 bases, and 3 bases lay between the germline ends. The CDR3 is made up of 12 amino acids.

The gene calls are TRBV13 and TRBJ2-7, with 7 bases that match TRBD2. V lost 6 bases, J lost 3 bases, and 14 bases stayed unmatched. Per the germline V gene, CDR1 is PRHDT and CDR2 is FYEKMQ (reference sequence). The CDR3 sequence is 16 residues long. The CDR3 bases are TGTGCCAGCAGTCACACTGCTAGCGGAACCCACTACGAGCAGTACTTC. Translating it yields CASSHTASGTHYEQYF.

The rearrangement joins TRBV10-3 to TRBJ1-2; no firm D call. Looked up from germline, CDR1 is ENHRY and CDR2 is SYGVKD. The CDR3 contains 18 residues. V lost 0 bases to trimming and J lost 1 base, with 18 bases between them. CDR3 nucleotides: TGTGCCATCAGTGAGTCGAGTGTCGCGGCCACGGGTAACTATGGCTACACCTTC. Encoded protein: CAISESSVAATGNYGYTF.

CDR3: CASSYSGEETQYF. As DNA, the CDR3 is TGTGCCAGCAGTTACTCGGGGGAAGAGACCCAGTACTTC. The chain uses TRBV6-5 and TRBJ2-5, with D possibly called TRBD1 or TRBD2 (5 bases each). V was clipped by 0 bases and J by 3 bases, with 5 bases between them. This CDR3 comprises 13 residues. Germline V gives CDR1 MNHEY, CDR2 SVGAGI.

The chain couples TRBV11-2 to TRBJ1-1; D unclear. V lost 6 bases and J 4 bases, leaving 12 bases between the germline ends. Germline V gene sequence: CDR1 SGHAT, CDR2 FQNNGV. This CDR3 comprises 13 residues. The CDR3 DNA is TGTGCCAGCAGGTGGAGGGTGGGCACTGAAGCTTTCTTT. It is translated as CASRWRVGTEAFF.

V is TRBV7-9 and J is TRBJ2-1; 9 bases match TRBD2. Trimming at V came to 4 bases and at J to 7 bases, leaving 17 bases not matched to a gene. Germline lookup yields CDR1 SEHNR and CDR2 FQNEAQ (reference sequence). CDR3 length: 18 residues. The CDR3 nucleotides are TGTGCCAGCAGCTCCCCACCGATAGCGGGAGTTTGGTTGAATGAGCAGTTCTTC. The encoded protein is CASSSPPIAGVWLNEQFF.

The chain combines TRBV6-5 with TRBJ2-5; D tentatively reads TRBD1 or TRBD2 (5 bases each). Germline V lookup: CDR1 MNHEY, CDR2 SVGAGI. With 2 bases removed from V and 5 bases from J, the gap between germline ends came to 9 bases. The CDR3 has 13 residues. The CDR3 DNA reads as TGTGCCAGCAGTTACATCGAGGGGGAGACCCAGTACTTC. Translated: CASSYIEGETQYF.

The genes are TRBV4-1 and TRBJ2-1; 11 nucleotides line up with TRBD2. The CDR3 sequence is 16 residues long. With V trimmed by 1 base and J by 10 bases, 9 bases remained unmatched. Looked up from germline, CDR1 is MGHRA and CDR2 is YSYEKL. DNA of the CDR3: TGCGCCAGCAGCCAAGCGCTAGCGGGAGGCTTTGGCGAGCAGTTCTTC. This translates into CASSQALAGGFGEQFF.

The chain carries TRBV27 and TRBJ2-4, with D uncertain. The germline V gene has CDR1 MNHEY and CDR2 SMNVEV (reference sequence). The CDR3 extends over 17 amino acids. The ends were cut back, 4 bases at V and 1 base at J, with 17 bases in the middle. The CDR3 is CASSSRTGVRAKNIQYF. The DNA of the CDR3 is TGTGCCAGCAGTTCCCGGACGGGCGTACGCGCCAAAAACATTCAGTACTTC.

The chain employs TRBV11-2 and TRBJ2-5; 11 nucleotides align to TRBD2. The junction had 9 bases not matched to a gene; V was cut back by 1 base and J by 5 bases. Germline V gene sequence: CDR1 SGHAT, CDR2 FQNNGV. The CDR3 runs to 17 residues. The CDR3 bases are TGTGCCAGCAGCTTAGCGGGTAGCGGGAGGGGTGAGGAGACCCAGTACTTC. Protein product: CASSLAGSGRGEETQYF.

The chain joins TRBV9 to TRBJ1-1; tentative D call: TRBD1 (5 bases). Germline V gene data show CDR1 as SGDLS and CDR2 as YYNGEE. This CDR3 contains 17 residues. The germline V and J ends were trimmed by 0 bases and 1 base, with 16 bases remaining between them. The CDR3 loop reads CASSVVVGDRGNTEAFF. The CDR3 DNA reads as TGTGCCAGCAGCGTAGTCGTAGGAGACAGAGGGAACACTGAAGCTTTCTTT.

CDR3 protein: CASMTRTGGYTF. CDR3 bases: TGTGCCAGCATGACCCGGACGGGGGGCTACACCTTC. This chain uses TRBV9 with TRBJ1-2; D remains unclear. With 6 bases removed from V and 8 bases from J, the gap between germline ends came to 14 bases. CDR1 and CDR2 from the germline V gene are SGDLS and YYNGEE. The CDR3 loop spans 12 amino acids.

The chain links TRBV27 to TRBJ2-7; 7 nucleotides agree with TRBD1. Germline V CDR1 and CDR2: MNHEY, SMNVEV (reference sequence). The length of the CDR3 is 16 residues. V was clipped by 0 bases and J by 3 bases; unmatched bases: 8. In DNA form, the CDR3 reads TGTGCCAGCAGTTTATCGGTAGGGCAGGGGGACTACGAGCAGTACTTC. Translated: CASSLSVGQGDYEQYF.

This chain links TRBV30 with TRBJ1-3; D remains unclear. There are 12 residues in the CDR3. V was trimmed by 0 bases and J by 1 base, leaving 1 base between them. From germline, CDR1 is GTSNPN and CDR2 SVGIG (reference sequence). In DNA, the CDR3 is TGTGCCTGGAGTGTATCTGGAAACACCATATATTTT. This sequence encodes CAWSVSGNTIYF. The whole variable domain, filled in from reference TRBV30 and TRBJ1-3, reads SQTIHQWPATLVQPVGSPLSLECTVEGTSNPNLYWYRQAAGRGLQLLFYSVGIGQISSEVPQNLSASRPQDRQFILSSKKLLLSDSGFYLCAWSVSGNTIYFGEGSWLTVV.

The CDR3 spells CATKTGTSGRAYNEQFF. DNA of the CDR3: TGTGCCACTAAAACCGGGACTAGCGGGAGGGCCTACAATGAGCAGTTCTTC. V gene TRBV15 combines with J gene TRBJ2-1; 16 bases map to TRBD2. The junction had 7 bases not matched to a gene; V was cut back by 9 bases and J by 2 bases. The V gene's germline CDR1 is LNHNV and CDR2 YYDKDF (reference sequence). This CDR3 is 17 amino acids long.

As regards this clone: Other DNA sequences in this sample translate to the same CDR3. Here the CDR3 DNA reads TGTGCCAGCAGTCCGGGGTCCTCCTACGAGCAGTACTTC. Its protein is CASSPGSSYEQYF. V usage is TRBV27 and J usage is TRBJ2-7; D may be TRBD2 (5 bases). The ends were cut back, 5 bases at V and 0 bases at J, with 8 bases in the middle. The germline V gene has CDR1 MNHEY and CDR2 SMNVEV (reference sequence). This CDR3 is built from 13 residues.